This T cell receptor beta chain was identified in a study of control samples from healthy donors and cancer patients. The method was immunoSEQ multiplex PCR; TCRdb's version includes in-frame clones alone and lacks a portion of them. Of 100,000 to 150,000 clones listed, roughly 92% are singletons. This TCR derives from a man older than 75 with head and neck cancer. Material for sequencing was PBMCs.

CDR3 sequence (DNA): TGTGCCAGTAGTGACTCCCGCCGGGACAGCAGCTATGGCTACACCTTC. Protein: CASSDSRRDSSYGYTF. The V gene is TRBV19, the J gene TRBJ1-2; 7 nucleotides match TRBD1. Germline loops: CDR1 LNHDA, CDR2 SQIVND (reference sequence). The CDR3 contains 16 residues. Germline trimming cut 5 bases from V and 4 bases from J; bases unmatched to any gene: 13.